The present T cell receptor (beta chain) was sequenced within a study of T cells after yellow fever vaccination (dated by TCRdb to between 2018 and 2021). As for the study more broadly: Libraries from fractions with low cell numbers were prepared with the SMART-Seq v4 Ultra Low Input RNA kit. To follow T-cell clones before and after primary and booster YFV17D yellow fever vaccination, bulk TCR alpha and beta repertoires were sequenced over time. The cohort comprised two healthy male donors, one aged 18 to 29 and one aged 30 to 40 years. Blood was collected at multiple timepoints before and after primary and secondary immunization, and bulk PBMC replicates and cell subsets were isolated.

The treatment or condition label here, explained by the study, means: live attenuated yellow fever vaccine strain. A standard Ficoll-Paque protocol was used to isolate PBMCs from peripheral blood. Dynabeads CD4 and CD8 positive selection kits were used to isolate CD4 and CD8 T-cell fractions. RNA was extracted with TriZol from bulk PBMCs, CD4 and CD8 fractions, and dextramer-positive and dextramer-negative fractions. Overall study results and their limits: Most clones expanded after primary vaccination were re-detected after the booster (around 96% of CD4 and approximately 85% of CD8), suggesting broad memory maintenance. A small fraction of clonotypes showed up in both the CD4 and CD8 compartments, probably as a result of convergent recombination. Only a couple of donors were included in the study, so the extent to which the findings can be generalized is limited. FACS-sorted repertoires could contain abundant contaminating clonotypes from the bulk population, so computational filtering was required. The secondary T-cell response was found to be weaker but faster than the primary response, with a peak reached on day 5 rather than on day 15.

This clonotype was counted between two and nine times. Its antigen is still unknown. Qualities for individual bases were not recorded, and no much larger clone is one base off. Data came from an Illumina NovaSeq 6000. TCR cDNA was synthesized by 5'RACE template switching, through which a universal primer site and unique molecular identifiers were introduced. Priming of cDNA synthesis was performed from both the TCR alpha and TCR beta constant segments. Libraries were amplified in two PCR steps, with sample barcodes and sequencing adapters added in the second step. Sequencing of libraries was performed on Illumina HiSeq 2500 (2x100 bp) or NovaSeq (2x150 bp). As for how the authors treated the data: MIGEC handled demultiplexing of reads and collapsing into UMI consensus sequences, while MiXCR performed V(D)J alignment. Clonotypes responding to the vaccine were identified with edgeR on replicate PBMC samples, with the criteria of FDR below 0.01 and a log2 fold change above 5 up to day 15. Bulk clonotypes were assigned CD4 or CD8 identity according to which sequenced CD4 or CD8 repertoire held them at higher abundance. Through fastp at Q25 and MiXCR, TCRdb rebuilt clones from the public reads, retaining in-frame beta chains. Here each entry gathers all rows of one CDR3 protein and keeps the most common genes and DNA. The V and J calls and clone size come from TCRdb's table, not from the authors' own analysis. The sample profile shows approximately 160,000 distinct CDR3 sequences; around 9.7% of them were found once. Approximately 39% of the sample is held by the ten biggest clonotypes.

V sheds 0 bases and J sheds 0 bases, leaving 8 bases between their ends. The CDR3 runs 15 amino acids, cysteine and phenylalanine included. Only CDR3 DNA remains: 45 bases, in frame from the first base. From the germline V gene, CDR1 is MGHRA and CDR2 is YSYEKL. This receptor was identified in a man between 18 and 29 years old who received the YFV17D yellow fever vaccine. Source: CD8+ T cells sorted from PBMCs, taken 45 days after the yellow fever booster vaccination. The chain is encoded by TRBV4-1 joined to TRBJ1-1, and perhaps TRBD1 as D gene, on 5 matching bases. The nucleotide sequence is given as TGCGCCAGCAGCCAAGACCCAGGGCTGAACACTGAAGCTTTCTTT. Its coded protein is CASSQDPGLNTEAFF.